This T cell receptor beta chain was captured in a study of regulatory T cells in long-lasting Graves disease. Background on the study: Newly diagnosed Graves' patients had taken antithyroid drugs under 3 months.

Arm-PCR of CDR3 regions and iRepertoire HTBI primers were the basis on which TCR beta libraries were built. A single record per CDR3 protein comes from TCRdb applying MiXCR to the multiplex PCR reads. The table includes hundreds of thousands of distinct CDR3 sequences, more than 15% detected once. In germline, CDR1 is SGHTA, CDR2 FQGNSA. This CDR3 is 13 amino acids long. Regarding time point: newly diagnosed GD, antithyroid drugs for less than 3 months. From RNA extracted from PBMCs, the TCR library was made. This sample also belongs to another study, concerning T cells in Graves' hyperthyroidism and ophthalmopathy.

This chain connects TRBV7-2 to TRBJ2-3; D may correspond to TRBD1 or TRBD2 (5 bases each). TRBJ2-5 matches the DNA end more closely, so the J call is doubtful. Sample: peripheral blood mononuclear cells (PBMCs), taken at new diagnosis, from a patient treated with antithyroid drugs. This receptor was identified in a man aged 18 to 29 with Graves disease. The CDR3 DNA reads as TGTGCCAGCACCAGCAGGTGGGGGGAGACCCAGTACTTC. This encodes CASTSRWGETQYF.